This T cell receptor beta chain was identified in a study of T cell changes during pregnancy in multiple sclerosis. Between the trimmed V and J ends, which lost 2 bases and 0 bases, there was a span of 14 bases. The CDR3 runs to 16 residues. Per the germline V gene, CDR1 is MNHNS and CDR2 is SASEGT. Profiled with immunoSEQ multiplex PCR; TCRdb holds only in-frame clones, not every one. The data show around 64,000 clones, over 90% seen once. This chain joins TRBV6-1 and TRBJ2-7; D uncertain. The sample in question was CD8+ T cells from peripheral blood mononuclear cells, obtained in the third trimester of pregnancy. The receptor was isolated from a female donor with multiple sclerosis, enrolled in a pregnancy study. Here the CDR3 reads CASSEMTFWSSYEQYF. Written as DNA, the CDR3 is TGTGCCAGCAGTGAAATGACTTTTTGGAGCTCCTACGAGCAGTACTTC.